This T cell receptor (beta chain) was recorded in a study of cytotoxic CD8 clonotypes in ibrutinib-treated CLL. Measured with immunoSEQ multiplex PCR; TCRdb has only the in-frame clones, and not every one. Here the sample spans over 140,000 clones, around 81% being singletons. The CDR3 is 17 residues long. The junction had 11 bases not matched to a gene; V was cut back by 2 bases and J by 4 bases. Germline CDR1 is LGHNT and CDR2 is FRNRAP. Study results and caveats: At the start, clonality exceeded age-matched healthy donors and followed circulating CD8+ T-cell counts.

The source of around 1.9 micrograms of genomic DNA for TCR beta libraries was cryopreserved PBMCs. About this clone itself: Its cognate antigen is unknown.

The TCR sequence derives from a human donor with chronic lymphocytic leukemia. The sample was PBMCs, taken after 36 months of ibrutinib treatment. V usage is TRBV12-5 and J usage is TRBJ2-1; 7 nucleotides line up with TRBD1. The CDR3 is CASGLSPGTESYNEQFF. The DNA of the CDR3 is TGTGCTAGTGGTTTGTCTCCCGGGACAGAAAGTTACAATGAGCAGTTCTTC.